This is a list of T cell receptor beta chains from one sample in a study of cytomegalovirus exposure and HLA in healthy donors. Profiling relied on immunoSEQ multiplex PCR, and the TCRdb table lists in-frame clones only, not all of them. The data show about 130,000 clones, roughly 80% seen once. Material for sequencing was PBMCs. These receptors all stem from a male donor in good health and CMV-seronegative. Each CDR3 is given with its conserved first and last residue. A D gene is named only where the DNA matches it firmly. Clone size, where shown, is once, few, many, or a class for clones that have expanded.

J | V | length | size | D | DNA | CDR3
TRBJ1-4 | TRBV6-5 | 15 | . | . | TGTGCCAGCAGAGCGGGGGGGGCACTTAATGAAAAACTGTTTTTT | CASRAGGALNEKLFF
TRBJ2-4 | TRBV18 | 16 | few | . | TGTGCCAGCTCTGTGACGGGTCGTTTAGCCAAAAACATTCAGTACTTC | CASSVTGRLAKNIQYF
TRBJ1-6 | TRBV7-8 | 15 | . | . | TGTGCCAGCAGCTTTACAGACTCCTATAATTCACCCCTCCACTTT | CASSFTDSYNSPLHF
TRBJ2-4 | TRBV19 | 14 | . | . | TGTGCCAGTACCCCGGGGTTGGGCAAAAACATTCAGTACTTC | CASTPGLGKNIQYF
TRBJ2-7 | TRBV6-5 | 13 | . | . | TGTGCCAGCAGTTACTACTACAACTACGAGCAGTACTTC | CASSYYYNYEQYF
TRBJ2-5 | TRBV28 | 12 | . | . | TGTGCCAGCAGCTTCGTCCAAGAGACCCAGTACTTC | CASSFVQETQYF
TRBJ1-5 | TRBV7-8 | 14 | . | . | TGTGCCAGCAGCCTACACAGGGACAATCAGCCCCAGCATTTT | CASSLHRDNQPQHF
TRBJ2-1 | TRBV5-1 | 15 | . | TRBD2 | TGCGCCAGCAGCTCAGGACTAGCGGGGGACAATGAGCAGTTCTTC | CASSSGLAGDNEQFF
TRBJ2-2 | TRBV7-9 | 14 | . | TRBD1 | TGTGCCAGCAGCTGGACAGGGAACACCGGGGAGCTGTTTTTT | CASSWTGNTGELFF
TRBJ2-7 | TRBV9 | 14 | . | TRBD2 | TGTGCCAGCAGCTCTAGCGGGGGGGCGGACGAGCAGTACTTC | CASSSSGGADEQYF
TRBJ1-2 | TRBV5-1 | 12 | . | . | TGCGCCAGCAGCGCCTCACTTGATGGCTACACCTTC | CASSASLDGYTF
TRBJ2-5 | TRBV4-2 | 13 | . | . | TGTGCCAGCAGCCAAGAAGAGACACCCACCCAGTACTTC | CASSQEETPTQYF
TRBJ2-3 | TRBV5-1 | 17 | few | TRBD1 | TGCGCCAGCAGCCCCGGGACAGGCGGGCGTAGGACAGATACGCAGTATTTT | CASSPGTGGRRTDTQYF
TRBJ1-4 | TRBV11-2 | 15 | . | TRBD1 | TGTGCCAGCAGCTTACTGCAGGGGGCCGTCGCGAAACTGTTTTTT | CASSLLQGAVAKLFF
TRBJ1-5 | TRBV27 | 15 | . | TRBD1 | TGTGCCAGCAGTTTGAGACAGGGCTCTAATCAGCCCCAGCATTTT | CASSLRQGSNQPQHF
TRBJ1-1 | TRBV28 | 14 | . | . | TGTGCCAGCAGTCCCCCAAATAGACAGACTGAAGCTTTCTTT | CASSPPNRQTEAFF
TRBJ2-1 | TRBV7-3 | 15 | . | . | TGTGCCAGCAGCCCCCGTCTTAGCTCCTACAATGAGCAGTTCTTC | CASSPRLSSYNEQFF
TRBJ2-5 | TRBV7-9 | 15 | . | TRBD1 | TGTTCCAGCAGCTTAGCCCAGACAGGGGATGAGACCCAGTACTTC | CSSSLAQTGDETQYF
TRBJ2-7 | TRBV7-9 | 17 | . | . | TGTGCCAGCAGCTCTCAAGTGCTCGCGGATCCTTCCTACGAGCAGTACTTC | CASSSQVLADPSYEQYF
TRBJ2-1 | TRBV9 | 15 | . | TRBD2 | TGTGCCAGCAGCGTGGGGACTACCCTAGGGAATGAGCAGTTCTTC | CASSVGTTLGNEQFF
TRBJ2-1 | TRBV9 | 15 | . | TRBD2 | TGTGCCAGCAGCGAACGCGGGGGGCCGCTAGATGAGCAGTTCTTC | CASSERGGPLDEQFF
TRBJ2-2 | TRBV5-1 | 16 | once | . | TGCGCCAGCAGCCCCCTCGACAGATCGAACACCGGGGAGCTGTTTTTT | CASSPLDRSNTGELFF
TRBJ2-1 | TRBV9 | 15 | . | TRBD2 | TGTGCCAGCAGCGTATTGGCGGGGGGGTTCAATGAGCAGTTCTTC | CASSVLAGGFNEQFF
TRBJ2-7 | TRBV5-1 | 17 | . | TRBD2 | TGCGCCAGCAGCTTGGTGGGTAGCGGGAGAGGTAGGTACGAGCAGTACTTC | CASSLVGSGRGRYEQYF
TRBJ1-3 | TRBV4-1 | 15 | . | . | TGCGCCAGCAGCCAACGCAAGAGCTCTGGAAACACCATATATTTT | CASSQRKSSGNTIYF
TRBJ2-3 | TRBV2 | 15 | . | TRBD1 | TGTGCCAGCAGCTTACGGACAGGGGGCACAGATACGCAGTATTTT | CASSLRTGGTDTQYF
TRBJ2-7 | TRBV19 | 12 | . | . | TGTGCCAGTAGTAACAGGGTTTACGAGCAGTACTTC | CASSNRVYEQYF
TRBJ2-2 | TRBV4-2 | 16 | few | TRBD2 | TGTGCCAGCAGCCTAAGCGGGGGGGCCGACACCGGGGAGCTGTTTTTT | CASSLSGGADTGELFF
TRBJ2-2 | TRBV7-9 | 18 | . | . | TGTGCCAGCAGATCCGCGGTCGGGGGGCTAACGAACACCGGGGAGCTGTTTTTT | CASRSAVGGLTNTGELFF
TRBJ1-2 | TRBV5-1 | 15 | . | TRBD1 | TGCGCCAGCAGAGCCCAGCAGGGGGCTAACTATGGCTACACCTTC | CASRAQQGANYGYTF
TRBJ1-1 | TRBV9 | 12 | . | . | TGTGCCAGCAGCCCCCAAAACACTGAAGCTTTCTTT | CASSPQNTEAFF
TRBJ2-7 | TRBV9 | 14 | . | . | TGTGCCAGCAGCGTAGATGAGCGGTCGGACGAGCAGTACTTC | CASSVDERSDEQYF
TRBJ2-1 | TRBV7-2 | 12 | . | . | TGTGCCAGCAGCTTATCCCGGAATGAGCAGTTCTTC | CASSLSRNEQFF
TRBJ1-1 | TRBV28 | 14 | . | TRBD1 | TGTGCCAGCAGCCAGAGGACAGGGCATACTGAAGCTTTCTTT | CASSQRTGHTEAFF
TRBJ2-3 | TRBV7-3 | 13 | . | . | TGTGCCAGCAGCGGACTGAGCACAGATACGCAGTATTTT | CASSGLSTDTQYF
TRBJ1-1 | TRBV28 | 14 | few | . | TGTGCCAGCAGCCTGGGCCGCAAGAACACTGAAGCTTTCTTT | CASSLGRKNTEAFF
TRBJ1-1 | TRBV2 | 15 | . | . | TGTGCCAGCAGTGATGGGAGAAAGGAGAAGACTGAAGCTTTCTTT | CASSDGRKEKTEAFF
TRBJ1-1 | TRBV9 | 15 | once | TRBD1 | TGTGCCAGCAGCGTAGTACTGACAGGGGACACTGAAGCTTTCTTT | CASSVVLTGDTEAFF
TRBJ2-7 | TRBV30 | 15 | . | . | TGTGCCTGGAGTGTACTAGGCGGCAGGGGTGGGGAGCAGTACTTC | CAWSVLGGRGGEQYF
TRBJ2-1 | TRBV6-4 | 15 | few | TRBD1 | TGTGCCAGCAGTGGGACAGGGGGCTCCTACAATGAGCAGTTCTTC | CASSGTGGSYNEQFF
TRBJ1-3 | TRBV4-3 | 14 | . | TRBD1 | TGCGCCAGCAGCCCTGGGACAGGAGGAAACACCATATATTTT | CASSPGTGGNTIYF
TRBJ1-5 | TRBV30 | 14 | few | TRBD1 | TGTGCCTGGAGCTTGGGACAGGGTCCTCAGCCCCAGCATTTT | CAWSLGQGPQPQHF
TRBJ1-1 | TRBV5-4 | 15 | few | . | TGTGCCAGCAGCTTGGCAGGGGCGGTGAACACTGAAGCTTTCTTT | CASSLAGAVNTEAFF
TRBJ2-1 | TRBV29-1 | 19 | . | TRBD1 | TGCAGCGTTCCCACACCCCGGGACAGTAGTGTCGTTGGCTGGAATGAGCAGTTCTTC | CSVPTPRDSSVVGWNEQFF
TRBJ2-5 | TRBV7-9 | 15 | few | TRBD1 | TGTGCCAGCAGCAAGGGACAGGGGGCAAGAGAGACCCAGTACTTC | CASSKGQGARETQYF
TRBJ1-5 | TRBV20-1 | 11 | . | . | TGCAGTGCAGCCATCGGGCAGCCCCAGCATTTT | CSAAIGQPQHF
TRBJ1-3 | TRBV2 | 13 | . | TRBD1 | TGTGCCAGCCAGGGGGTCTCTGGAAACACCATATATTTT | CASQGVSGNTIYF
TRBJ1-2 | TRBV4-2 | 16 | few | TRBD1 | TGTGCCAGCAGCCACTCCGGGACAGTTACTAACTATGGCTACACCTTC | CASSHSGTVTNYGYTF
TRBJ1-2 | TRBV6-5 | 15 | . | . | TGTGCCAGCAGTTACTCGATTCGTCAGAATTATGGCTACACCTTC | CASSYSIRQNYGYTF
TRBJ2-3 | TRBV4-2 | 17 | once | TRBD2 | TGTGCCAGCAGCCAAGATGTAGCCCTAGCGGGTAGAGATACGCAGTATTTT | CASSQDVALAGRDTQYF
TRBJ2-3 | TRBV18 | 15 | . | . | TGTGCCAGCTCACCAAGACAGAGCGTCGCAGATACGCAGTATTTT | CASSPRQSVADTQYF